The sequence of this T cell receptor beta chain was determined in a study of shared clonotypes between healthy human individuals. Measured with immunoSEQ multiplex PCR; TCRdb has only the in-frame clones, and not every one. The table lists some 2 million clones, 90% to 95% of them singletons. V lost 2 bases, J lost 2 bases, and 9 bases lay in between. This CDR3 spans 14 amino acids. Per the germline V gene, CDR1 is MDHEN and CDR2 is SYDVKM. The table lists this clone with a count of one. The receptor was derived from a man aged 18 to 29 in good health. The sequenced sample was naive CD4+ T cells sorted from blood. The sample's subset: CD45RA+ positively selected. This chain connects TRBV28 to TRBJ2-5; D may be TRBD1 (6 bases). Here the CDR3 reads CASSLEDSQETQYF. CDR3 nucleotides: TGTGCCAGCAGTTTAGAGGACAGTCAAGAGACCCAGTACTTC.